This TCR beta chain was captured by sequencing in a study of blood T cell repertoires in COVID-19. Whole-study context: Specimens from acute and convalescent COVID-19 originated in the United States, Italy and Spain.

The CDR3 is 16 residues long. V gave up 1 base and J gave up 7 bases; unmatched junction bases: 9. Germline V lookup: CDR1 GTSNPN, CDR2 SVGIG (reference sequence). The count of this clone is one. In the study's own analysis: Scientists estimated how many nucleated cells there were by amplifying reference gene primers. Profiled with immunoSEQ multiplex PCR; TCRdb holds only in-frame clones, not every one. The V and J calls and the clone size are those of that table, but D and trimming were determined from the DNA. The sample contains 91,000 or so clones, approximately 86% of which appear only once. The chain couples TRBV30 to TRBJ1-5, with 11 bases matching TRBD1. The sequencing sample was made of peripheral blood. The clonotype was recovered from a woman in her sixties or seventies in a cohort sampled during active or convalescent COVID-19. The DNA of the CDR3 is TGTGCCTGGAGTGCCTCCGGACAGGGGGCCTGGCAGCCCCAGCATTTT. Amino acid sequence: CAWSASGQGAWQPQHF.